A selection of T cell receptor beta chains follows, all from one sample in a study of radiotherapy plus CTLA-4 blockade in lung cancer. Clones were read by immunoSEQ multiplex PCR, and TCRdb kept only the in-frame ones, dropping some. The data contain some 110,000 clones, more than 70% of them singletons. The input for sequencing was peripheral blood, taken from a patient treated with radiotherapy plus ipilimumab. Source of these receptors: a human donor with non-small cell lung cancer that progressed on radiotherapy plus ipilimumab. Some clones in this sample may be carry-over from other donors' samples. CDR3s include the opening cysteine and the closing phenylalanine or tryptophan. The D gene is left open where the match is weak. Some rows mark clone size as missing; the rest say once, few, many or name a class of expanded clone.

V gene: TRBV6-5; J gene: TRBJ1-3; D gene: NA; clone size: NA; CDR3 DNA: TGTGCCAGCAGTCGCCAGGGACCTGGAAACACCATATATTTT; CDR3 protein: CASSRQGPGNTIYF
V gene: TRBV28; J gene: TRBJ1-2; D gene: NA; clone size: once; CDR3 DNA: TGTGCCAGCACGGGGATGCAGAACTATGGCTACACCTTC; CDR3 protein: CASTGMQNYGYTF
V gene: TRBV5-1; J gene: TRBJ1-6; D gene: NA; clone size: NA; CDR3 DNA: TGCGCCAGCAGCTCGACAGACAGTAATTCACCCCTCCACTTT; CDR3 protein: CASSSTDSNSPLHF
V gene: TRBV15; J gene: TRBJ2-6; D gene: NA; clone size: NA; CDR3 DNA: TGTGCCACCAGCCCCCAAGGCGGCAGAATCTCTGGGGCCAACGTCCTGACTTTC; CDR3 protein: CATSPQGGRISGANVLTF
V gene: TRBV19; J gene: TRBJ2-7; D gene: TRBD2; clone size: few; CDR3 DNA: TGTGCCAGTAGTATTGCGGCTAGCGGGGCCTCCTACGAGCAGTACTTC; CDR3 protein: CASSIAASGASYEQYF
V gene: TRBV6-5; J gene: TRBJ2-2; D gene: NA; clone size: NA; CDR3 DNA: TGTGCCAGCAGTTACGCTTTGGGGCAGGGCAAAGGGGAGCTGTTTTTT; CDR3 protein: CASSYALGQGKGELFF
V gene: TRBV5-1; J gene: TRBJ2-7; D gene: NA; clone size: NA; CDR3 DNA: TGCGCCAGCAGCTACGGAGGGACCCCCTACGAGCAGTACTTC; CDR3 protein: CASSYGGTPYEQYF
V gene: TRBV19; J gene: TRBJ2-4; D gene: NA; clone size: NA; CDR3 DNA: TGTGCCAGTAGCCCTTGGGGCAGGAGAGCCAAAAACATTCAGTACTTC; CDR3 protein: CASSPWGRRAKNIQYF
V gene: TRBV6-5; J gene: TRBJ2-3; D gene: NA; clone size: NA; CDR3 DNA: TGTGCCAGCAGAATGAGGGGGACAGATACGCAGTATTTT; CDR3 protein: CASRMRGTDTQYF
V gene: TRBV7-6; J gene: TRBJ1-1; D gene: NA; clone size: NA; CDR3 DNA: TGTGCCAGCAGCTTACGGGATTCGCTAACTGAAGCTTTCTTT; CDR3 protein: CASSLRDSLTEAFF
V gene: TRBV15; J gene: TRBJ2-1; D gene: NA; clone size: NA; CDR3 DNA: TGTGCCACCAGCAGAGTGTTTAGGGGGGCCAATGAGCAGTTCTTC; CDR3 protein: CATSRVFRGANEQFF
V gene: TRBV7-8; J gene: TRBJ1-2; D gene: NA; clone size: NA; CDR3 DNA: TGTGCCAGCAGCTCCTGGGTCGGGAGTGTGTATGGCTACACCTTC; CDR3 protein: CASSSWVGSVYGYTF
V gene: TRBV5-6; J gene: TRBJ2-3; D gene: TRBD1; clone size: NA; CDR3 DNA: TGTGCCAGCAGCCGAGGGGGCGGCACAGATACGCAGTATTTT; CDR3 protein: CASSRGGGTDTQYF
V gene: TRBV18; J gene: TRBJ2-1; D gene: TRBD1; clone size: NA; CDR3 DNA: TGTGCCAGCTCACCACCCGGGACAGGGGGGAATGAGCAGTTCTTC; CDR3 protein: CASSPPGTGGNEQFF
V gene: TRBV2; J gene: TRBJ2-5; D gene: NA; clone size: NA; CDR3 DNA: TGTGCCAGCAGTTTCCGGGACTCCAAGAGAACCCAGTACTTC; CDR3 protein: CASSFRDSKRTQYF
V gene: TRBV4-1; J gene: TRBJ1-2; D gene: NA; clone size: once; CDR3 DNA: TGCGCCAGCAGCCCCCAGGATTTAAGTGGCTACACCTTC; CDR3 protein: CASSPQDLSGYTF
V gene: TRBV11-2; J gene: TRBJ2-2; D gene: NA; clone size: NA; CDR3 DNA: TGTGCCAGCAGCCCACGGGCGGGGGCCTACACCGGGGAGCTGTTTTTT; CDR3 protein: CASSPRAGAYTGELFF
V gene: TRBV4-1; J gene: TRBJ2-3; D gene: NA; clone size: few; CDR3 DNA: TGCGCCAGCAGCCACGGACAGACTAGCACAGATACGCAGTATTTT; CDR3 protein: CASSHGQTSTDTQYF
V gene: TRBV6-5; J gene: TRBJ2-5; D gene: TRBD1; clone size: NA; CDR3 DNA: TGTGCCAGCAGTACCCCCGGACAGGGGGCGAAGACCCAGTACTTC; CDR3 protein: CASSTPGQGAKTQYF
V gene: TRBV18; J gene: TRBJ1-1; D gene: TRBD1; clone size: NA; CDR3 DNA: TGTGCCAGCTCACAAAGTGGACAGGGGAGGGGGTGGACTGAAGCTTTCTTT; CDR3 protein: CASSQSGQGRGWTEAFF
V gene: TRBV4-3; J gene: TRBJ1-1; D gene: NA; clone size: NA; CDR3 DNA: TGCGCCAGCAGCCAAGTTTGGCAGGGTAGAGCTTTCTTT; CDR3 protein: CASSQVWQGRAFF
V gene: TRBV7-2; J gene: TRBJ2-1; D gene: NA; clone size: NA; CDR3 DNA: TGTGCCAGCAGCTTAGCCGAGTGGGGAGGTCTGTTCTTC; CDR3 protein: CASSLAEWGGLFF
V gene: TRBV27; J gene: TRBJ2-3; D gene: TRBD2; clone size: NA; CDR3 DNA: TGTGCCAGGCGACTAGCTCACACAGATACGCAGTATTTT; CDR3 protein: CARRLAHTDTQYF
V gene: TRBV5-1; J gene: TRBJ1-1; D gene: TRBD1; clone size: NA; CDR3 DNA: TGCGCCAGCAGCTTGACAGGGGGGGACACTGAAGCTTTCTTT; CDR3 protein: CASSLTGGDTEAFF
V gene: TRBV18; J gene: TRBJ1-5; D gene: NA; clone size: NA; CDR3 DNA: TGTGCCAGCTCACCACAGGGAGGGCCCCAGCATTTT; CDR3 protein: CASSPQGGPQHF
V gene: TRBV20-1; J gene: TRBJ2-7; D gene: NA; clone size: NA; CDR3 DNA: TGCAGTCCCGGAGGTACCTACGAGCAGTACTTC; CDR3 protein: CSPGGTYEQYF
V gene: TRBV5-4; J gene: TRBJ1-2; D gene: NA; clone size: NA; CDR3 DNA: TGTGCCAGCAGCCGGGACACCAACTATGGCTACACCTTC; CDR3 protein: CASSRDTNYGYTF
V gene: TRBV10-3; J gene: TRBJ2-3; D gene: NA; clone size: NA; CDR3 DNA: TGTGCCATCAGTGAGTGGCGGGGAGACACAGATACGCAGTATTTT; CDR3 protein: CAISEWRGDTDTQYF
V gene: TRBV4-2; J gene: TRBJ2-7; D gene: TRBD1; clone size: NA; CDR3 DNA: TGTGCCAGCAGCCAATGGGGACAGGAGCCGGGGGAGCAGTACTTC; CDR3 protein: CASSQWGQEPGEQYF
V gene: TRBV7-2; J gene: TRBJ2-7; D gene: TRBD2; clone size: NA; CDR3 DNA: TGTGCCAGCAGCTTAGCTCTAGTCCCCGGGGGGTACGAGCAGTACTTC; CDR3 protein: CASSLALVPGGYEQYF
V gene: TRBV2; J gene: TRBJ2-2; D gene: NA; clone size: NA; CDR3 DNA: TGTGCCAGCATTATGGAGGCCAACACCGGGGAGCTGTTTTTT; CDR3 protein: CASIMEANTGELFF
V gene: TRBV14; J gene: TRBJ2-7; D gene: NA; clone size: NA; CDR3 DNA: TGTGCCAGCAGCTTAGGGAGAGGGTCAAGCTCCTACGAGCAGTACTTC; CDR3 protein: CASSLGRGSSSYEQYF
V gene: TRBV11-2; J gene: TRBJ2-1; D gene: TRBD2; clone size: NA; CDR3 DNA: TGTGCCAGCAGCTTAGTACCTAGCGGGGGGGTCAATGAGCAGTTCTTC; CDR3 protein: CASSLVPSGGVNEQFF
V gene: TRBV6-6; J gene: TRBJ1-5; D gene: NA; clone size: NA; CDR3 DNA: TGTGCCAGCAGTTACTTTCCAGGATATCAGCCCCAGCATTTT; CDR3 protein: CASSYFPGYQPQHF
V gene: TRBV7-2; J gene: TRBJ2-5; D gene: TRBD1; clone size: NA; CDR3 DNA: TGTGCCAGTCGACAGGGGTCCTTAGAGACCCAGTACTTC; CDR3 protein: CASRQGSLETQYF
V gene: TRBV9; J gene: TRBJ2-5; D gene: NA; clone size: NA; CDR3 DNA: TGTGCCAGCAGCGCCCTTAAAGGGCCAACATCGCCGGGGGAGACCCAGTACTTC; CDR3 protein: CASSALKGPTSPGETQYF
V gene: TRBV6-4; J gene: TRBJ2-3; D gene: NA; clone size: NA; CDR3 DNA: TGTGCCAGCAGTGAGGGGGATAAGGATACGCAGTATTTT; CDR3 protein: CASSEGDKDTQYF
V gene: TRBV5-3; J gene: TRBJ2-7; D gene: NA; clone size: NA; CDR3 DNA: TGTGCCAGAAGCTTGGGCCCCTCCTACGAGCAGTACTTC; CDR3 protein: CARSLGPSYEQYF
V gene: TRBV6-5; J gene: TRBJ1-2; D gene: NA; clone size: NA; CDR3 DNA: TGTGCCAGCAGTCGTCGGGGGAACTATGGCTACACCTTC; CDR3 protein: CASSRRGNYGYTF
V gene: TRBV2; J gene: TRBJ2-5; D gene: TRBD2; clone size: NA; CDR3 DNA: TGTGCCAGCAGCGAAGGACTAGCGGGGTTACATGCCATCTGGGAGACCCAGTACTTC; CDR3 protein: CASSEGLAGLHAIWETQYF
V gene: TRBV5-1; J gene: TRBJ2-2; D gene: TRBD1; clone size: NA; CDR3 DNA: TGCGCCAGCAGCCAAGGACAGGGGGCTTTGAACACCGGGGAGCTGTTTTTT; CDR3 protein: CASSQGQGALNTGELFF
V gene: TRBV5-4; J gene: TRBJ2-2; D gene: TRBD1; clone size: NA; CDR3 DNA: TGTGCCAGCAGCTTGAGAGGCGGGACAGGTACCGGGGAGCTGTTTTTT; CDR3 protein: CASSLRGGTGTGELFF
V gene: TRBV5-1; J gene: TRBJ1-1; D gene: TRBD1; clone size: NA; CDR3 DNA: TGCGCCAGCGGCCTGACAGGGGTAGACACTGAAGCTTTCTTT; CDR3 protein: CASGLTGVDTEAFF
V gene: TRBV7-2; J gene: TRBJ1-5; D gene: NA; clone size: once; CDR3 DNA: TGTGCCAGCAGCACGCAGGGAGATCAGCCCCAGCATTTT; CDR3 protein: CASSTQGDQPQHF
V gene: TRBV15; J gene: TRBJ1-2; D gene: TRBD1; clone size: NA; CDR3 DNA: TGTGCCACCAGCAGAGGGGACAGTAATTATGGCTACACCTTC; CDR3 protein: CATSRGDSNYGYTF
V gene: TRBV7-8; J gene: TRBJ2-7; D gene: NA; clone size: NA; CDR3 DNA: TGTGCCAGCAGCTTAGAACAGACCCCATCCTACGAGCAGTACTTC; CDR3 protein: CASSLEQTPSYEQYF
V gene: TRBV18; J gene: TRBJ2-7; D gene: NA; clone size: few; CDR3 DNA: TGTGCCAGCTCACAGGGACAAGCCTACGAGCAGTACTTC; CDR3 protein: CASSQGQAYEQYF
V gene: TRBV29-1; J gene: TRBJ1-2; D gene: TRBD1; clone size: NA; CDR3 DNA: TGCAGCGTTGGATGGGGAGACAGGGGGCATGAGGATGGCTACACCTTC; CDR3 protein: CSVGWGDRGHEDGYTF
V gene: TRBV11-2; J gene: TRBJ1-2; D gene: TRBD1; clone size: NA; CDR3 DNA: TGTGCCAGCAGCTTCACGGGACAGGGGGGCTATGGCTACACCTTC; CDR3 protein: CASSFTGQGGYGYTF
V gene: TRBV14; J gene: TRBJ1-3; D gene: NA; clone size: few; CDR3 DNA: TGTGCCAGCAGCCAAGACCCTCGGCGATTACCTGGAAACACCATATATTTT; CDR3 protein: CASSQDPRRLPGNTIYF
V gene: TRBV19; J gene: TRBJ2-6; D gene: NA; clone size: NA; CDR3 DNA: TGTGCCAGTATCCCGCGGGTGGGGTCTGGGGCCAACGTCCTGACTTTC; CDR3 protein: CASIPRVGSGANVLTF
V gene: TRBV7-2; J gene: TRBJ1-2; D gene: NA; clone size: NA; CDR3 DNA: TGTGCCAGCAGCTCCCAAACAGGGAGCTGGGGCTACACCTTC; CDR3 protein: CASSSQTGSWGYTF
V gene: TRBV19; J gene: TRBJ2-5; D gene: NA; clone size: NA; CDR3 DNA: TGTGCCAGTAGTATTGGTCGGATGGGAGTGACGTACTTC; CDR3 protein: CASSIGRMGVTYF
V gene: TRBV2; J gene: TRBJ2-7; D gene: NA; clone size: NA; CDR3 DNA: TGTGCCAGCGACGCGGACCGATCCGCGACTCACTTC; CDR3 protein: CASDADRSATHF
V gene: TRBV7-6; J gene: TRBJ2-7; D gene: TRBD2; clone size: NA; CDR3 DNA: TGTGCCAGCAGCTTCGCGTCTAGCGGGGGTTCACGTCGTCTCGAGCAGTACTTC; CDR3 protein: CASSFASSGGSRRLEQYF
V gene: TRBV10-3; J gene: TRBJ1-1; D gene: NA; clone size: NA; CDR3 DNA: TGTGCCATCAGTGAGTTGGGGGATACCATGAACACTGAAGCTTTCTTT; CDR3 protein: CAISELGDTMNTEAFF
V gene: TRBV7-2; J gene: TRBJ1-5; D gene: NA; clone size: NA; CDR3 DNA: TGTGCCAGCAGCTTAGTATCAACGGGATATCAGCCCCAGCATTTT; CDR3 protein: CASSLVSTGYQPQHF
V gene: TRBV7-8; J gene: TRBJ1-1; D gene: NA; clone size: NA; CDR3 DNA: TGTGCCAGCAGCTTGAAACCGGGACAAGTGAACACTGAAGCTTTCTTT; CDR3 protein: CASSLKPGQVNTEAFF
V gene: TRBV7-9; J gene: TRBJ1-5; D gene: TRBD1; clone size: NA; CDR3 DNA: TGTGCCAGCAGCCAGAGCGGCACAGGGGTGTATCAGCCCCAGCATTTT; CDR3 protein: CASSQSGTGVYQPQHF
V gene: TRBV7-9; J gene: TRBJ1-2; D gene: NA; clone size: NA; CDR3 DNA: TGTGCCAGCAGCTTAGCAGGGGATGGCTACACCTTC; CDR3 protein: CASSLAGDGYTF